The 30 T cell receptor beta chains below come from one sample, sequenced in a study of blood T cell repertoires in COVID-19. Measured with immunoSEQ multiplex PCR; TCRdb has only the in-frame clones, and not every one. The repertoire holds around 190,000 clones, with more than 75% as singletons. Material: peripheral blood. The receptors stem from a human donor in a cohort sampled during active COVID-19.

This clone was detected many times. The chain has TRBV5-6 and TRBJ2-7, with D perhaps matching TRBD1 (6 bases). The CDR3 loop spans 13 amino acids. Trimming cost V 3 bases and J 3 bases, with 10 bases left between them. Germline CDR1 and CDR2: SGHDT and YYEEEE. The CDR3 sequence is CASSSGHFYEQYF. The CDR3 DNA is TGTGCCAGCAGCTCGGGACACTTCTACGAGCAGTACTTC.

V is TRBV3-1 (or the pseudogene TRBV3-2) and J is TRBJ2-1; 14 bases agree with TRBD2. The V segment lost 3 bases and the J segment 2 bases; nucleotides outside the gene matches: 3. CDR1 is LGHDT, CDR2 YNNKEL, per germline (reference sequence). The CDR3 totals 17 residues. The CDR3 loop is CASSHGLAGGPYNEQFF. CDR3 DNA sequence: TGTGCCAGCAGCCACGGACTAGCGGGGGGCCCCTACAATGAGCAGTTCTTC.

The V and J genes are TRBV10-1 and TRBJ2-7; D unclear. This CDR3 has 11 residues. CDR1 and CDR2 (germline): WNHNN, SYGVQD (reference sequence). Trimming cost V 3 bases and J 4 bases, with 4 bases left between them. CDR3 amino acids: CASSDLYEQYF. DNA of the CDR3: TGCGCCAGCAGTGATCTGTACGAGCAGTACTTC.

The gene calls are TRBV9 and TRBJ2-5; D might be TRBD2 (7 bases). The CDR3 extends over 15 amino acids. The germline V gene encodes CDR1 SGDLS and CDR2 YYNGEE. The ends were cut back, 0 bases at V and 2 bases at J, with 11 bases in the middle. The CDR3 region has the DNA TGTGCCAGCAGCGTAGGGGGGGGCCCTCAAGAGACCCAGTACTTC. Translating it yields CASSVGGGPQETQYF. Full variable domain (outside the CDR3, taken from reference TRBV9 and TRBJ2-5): DSGVTQTPKHLITATGQRVTLRCSPRSGDLSVYWYQQSLDQGLQFLIQYYNGEERAKGNILERFSAQQFPDLHSELNLSSLELGDSALYFCASSVGGGPQETQYFGPGTRLLVL.

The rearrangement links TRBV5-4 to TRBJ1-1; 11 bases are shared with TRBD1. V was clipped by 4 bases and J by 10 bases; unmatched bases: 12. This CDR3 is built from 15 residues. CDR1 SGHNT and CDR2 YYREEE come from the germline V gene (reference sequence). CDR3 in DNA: TGTGCCAGCAGCGTCCCCGGGACAGGGGGTGGGGGAGCTTTCTTT. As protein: CASSVPGTGGGGAFF.

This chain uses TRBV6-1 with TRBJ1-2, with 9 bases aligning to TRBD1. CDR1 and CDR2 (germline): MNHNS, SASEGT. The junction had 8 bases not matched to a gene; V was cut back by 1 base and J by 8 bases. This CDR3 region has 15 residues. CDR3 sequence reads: CASSEGGQGSWGYTF. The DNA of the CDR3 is TGTGCCAGCAGTGAAGGAGGACAGGGGTCGTGGGGCTACACCTTC.

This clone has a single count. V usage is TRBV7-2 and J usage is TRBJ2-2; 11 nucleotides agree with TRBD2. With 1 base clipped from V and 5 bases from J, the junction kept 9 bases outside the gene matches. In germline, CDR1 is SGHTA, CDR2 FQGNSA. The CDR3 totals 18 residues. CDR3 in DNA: TGTGCCAGCAGCTTAGTTAGCGGGAGGGCCAAGGGGACCGGGGAGCTGTTTTTT. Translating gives CASSLVSGRAKGTGELFF.

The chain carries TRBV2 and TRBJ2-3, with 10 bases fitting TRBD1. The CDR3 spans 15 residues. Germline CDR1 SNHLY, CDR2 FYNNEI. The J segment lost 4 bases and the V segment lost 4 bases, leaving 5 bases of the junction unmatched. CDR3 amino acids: CASSARDRGPDTQYF. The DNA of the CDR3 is TGTGCCAGCAGTGCCAGGGACAGGGGCCCAGATACGCAGTATTTT.

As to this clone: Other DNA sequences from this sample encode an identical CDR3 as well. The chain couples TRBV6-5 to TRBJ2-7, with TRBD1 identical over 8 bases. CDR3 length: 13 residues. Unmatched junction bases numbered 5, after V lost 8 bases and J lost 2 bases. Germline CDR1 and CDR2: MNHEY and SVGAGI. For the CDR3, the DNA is TGTGCCAGCTCCCGACAGGGGACCTACGAGCAGTACTTC. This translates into CASSRQGTYEQYF.

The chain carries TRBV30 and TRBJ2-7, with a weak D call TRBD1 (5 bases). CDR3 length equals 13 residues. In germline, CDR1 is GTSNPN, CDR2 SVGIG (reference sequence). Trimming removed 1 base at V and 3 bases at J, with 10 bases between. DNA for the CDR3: TGTGCCTGGAGTGGGACATCCCTCTACGAGCAGTACTTC. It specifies CAWSGTSLYEQYF. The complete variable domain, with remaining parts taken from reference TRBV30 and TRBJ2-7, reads SQTIHQWPATLVQPVGSPLSLECTVEGTSNPNLYWYRQAAGRGLQLLFYSVGIGQISSEVPQNLSASRPQDRQFILSSKKLLLSDSGFYLCAWSGTSLYEQYFGPGTRLTVT.

The CDR3 DNA follows: TGTGCCAGCAGTTACCGGCAGGGCCCCTACGAGCAGTACTTC. Translated: CASSYRQGPYEQYF. The rearrangement links TRBV6-2 or TRBV6-3 to TRBJ2-7, with D tentatively TRBD1 (5 bases). The germline gives CDR1 MNHEY, CDR2 SVGEGT. This CDR3 is 14 amino acids long. V was cut by 2 bases and J by 2 bases, with 10 bases left in between.

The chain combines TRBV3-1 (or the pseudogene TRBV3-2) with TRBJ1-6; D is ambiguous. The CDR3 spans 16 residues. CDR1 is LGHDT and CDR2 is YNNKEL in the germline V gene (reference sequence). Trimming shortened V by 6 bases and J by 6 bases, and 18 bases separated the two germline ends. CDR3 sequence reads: CASSTGNTGGNSPLHF. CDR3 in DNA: TGTGCCAGCAGTACCGGGAACACGGGAGGTAATTCACCCCTCCACTTT.

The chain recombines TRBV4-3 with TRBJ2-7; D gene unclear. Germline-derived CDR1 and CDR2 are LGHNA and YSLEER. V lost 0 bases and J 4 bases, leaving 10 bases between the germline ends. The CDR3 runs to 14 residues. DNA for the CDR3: TGCGCCAGCAGCCAAGATTTTTATCAGTACGAGCAGTACTTC. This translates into CASSQDFYQYEQYF.

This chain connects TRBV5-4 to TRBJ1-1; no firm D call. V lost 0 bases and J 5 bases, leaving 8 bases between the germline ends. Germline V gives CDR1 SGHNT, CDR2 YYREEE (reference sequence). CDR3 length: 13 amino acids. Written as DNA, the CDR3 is TGTGCCAGCAGCTTGGCTGGGCCGACTGAAGCTTTCTTT. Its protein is CASSLAGPTEAFF.

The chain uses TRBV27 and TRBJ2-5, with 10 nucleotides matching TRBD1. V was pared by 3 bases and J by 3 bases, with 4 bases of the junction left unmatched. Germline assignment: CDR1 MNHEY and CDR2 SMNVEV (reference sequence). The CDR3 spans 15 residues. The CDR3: CASSFFGTGEETQYF. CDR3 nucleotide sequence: TGTGCCAGCAGTTTTTTCGGGACAGGGGAAGAGACCCAGTACTTC.

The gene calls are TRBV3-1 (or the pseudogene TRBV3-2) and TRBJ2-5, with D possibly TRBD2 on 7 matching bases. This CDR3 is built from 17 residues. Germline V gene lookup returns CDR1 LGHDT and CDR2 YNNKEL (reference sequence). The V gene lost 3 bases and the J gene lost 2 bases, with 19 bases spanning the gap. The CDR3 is CASSQGREGEAQETQYF. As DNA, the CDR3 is TGTGCCAGCAGCCAGGGAAGGGAGGGGGAGGCTCAAGAGACCCAGTACTTC.

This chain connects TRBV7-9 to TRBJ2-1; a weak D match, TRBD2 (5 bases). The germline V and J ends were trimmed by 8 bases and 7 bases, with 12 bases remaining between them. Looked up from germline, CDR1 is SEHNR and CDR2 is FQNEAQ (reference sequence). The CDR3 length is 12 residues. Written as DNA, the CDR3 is TGTGCCAGCGCCGTACTAGTTAATGAGCAGTTCTTC. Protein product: CASAVLVNEQFF.

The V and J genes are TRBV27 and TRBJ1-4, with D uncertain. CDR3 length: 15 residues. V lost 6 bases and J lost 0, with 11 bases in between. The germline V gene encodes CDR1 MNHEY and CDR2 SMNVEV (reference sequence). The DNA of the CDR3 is TGTGCCAGCAGGAGGGCGTCCGCAACTAATGAAAAACTGTTTTTT. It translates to CASRRASATNEKLFF.

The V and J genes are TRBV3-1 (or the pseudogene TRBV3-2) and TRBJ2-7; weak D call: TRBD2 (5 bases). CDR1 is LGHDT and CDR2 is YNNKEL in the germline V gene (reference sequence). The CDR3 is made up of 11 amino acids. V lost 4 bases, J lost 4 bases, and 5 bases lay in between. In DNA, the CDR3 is TGTGCCAGCAGCCCGGGATACGAGCAGTACTTC. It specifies CASSPGYEQYF.

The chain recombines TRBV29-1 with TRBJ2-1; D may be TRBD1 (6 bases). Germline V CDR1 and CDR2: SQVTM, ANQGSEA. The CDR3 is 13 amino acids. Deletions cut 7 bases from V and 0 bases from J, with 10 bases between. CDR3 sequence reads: CSAQDSSYNEQFF. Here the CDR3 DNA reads TGCAGCGCACAGGACAGCTCCTACAATGAGCAGTTCTTC.

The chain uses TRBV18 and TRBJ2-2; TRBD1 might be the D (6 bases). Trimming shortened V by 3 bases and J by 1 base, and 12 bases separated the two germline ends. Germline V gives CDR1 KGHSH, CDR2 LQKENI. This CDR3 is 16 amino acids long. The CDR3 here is CASSPNRVRNTGELFF. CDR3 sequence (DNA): TGTGCCAGCTCACCGAACAGGGTGAGGAACACCGGGGAGCTGTTTTTT.

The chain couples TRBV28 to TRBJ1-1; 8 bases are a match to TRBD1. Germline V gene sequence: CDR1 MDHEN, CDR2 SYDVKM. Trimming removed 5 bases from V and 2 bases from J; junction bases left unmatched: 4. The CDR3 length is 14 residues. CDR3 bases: TGTGCCAGCAGTCTGGACAGGGATAACACTGAAGCTTTCTTT. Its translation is CASSLDRDNTEAFF. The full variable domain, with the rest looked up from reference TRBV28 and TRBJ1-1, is DVKVTQSSRYLVKRTGEKVFLECVQDMDHENMFWYRQDPGLGLRLIYFSYDVKMKEKGDIPEGYSVSREKKERFSLILESASTNQTSMYLCASSLDRDNTEAFFGQGTRLTVV.

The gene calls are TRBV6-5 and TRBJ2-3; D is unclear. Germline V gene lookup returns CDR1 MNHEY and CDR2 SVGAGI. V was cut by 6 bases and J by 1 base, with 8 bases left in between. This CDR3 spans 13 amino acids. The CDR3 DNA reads TGTGCCAGCAGGCGCTTGGGCACAGATACGCAGTATTTT. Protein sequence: CASRRLGTDTQYF.

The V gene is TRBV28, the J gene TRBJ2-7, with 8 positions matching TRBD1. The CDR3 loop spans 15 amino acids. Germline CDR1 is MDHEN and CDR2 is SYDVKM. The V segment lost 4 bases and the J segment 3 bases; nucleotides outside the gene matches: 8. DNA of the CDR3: TGTGCCAGCAGTTCGGTCGGGACAGGTGACTACGAGCAGTACTTC. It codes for CASSSVGTGDYEQYF.

The CDR3 is CASKIPGSYEQYF. DNA for the CDR3: TGTGCCAGCAAGATCCCGGGGTCCTACGAGCAGTACTTC. J is TRBJ2-7 and V is TRBV27, with D possibly matching TRBD2 (5 bases). V lost 7 bases, J lost 1 base, and 11 bases lay in between. There are 13 residues in the CDR3. Germline V gives CDR1 MNHEY, CDR2 SMNVEV (reference sequence).

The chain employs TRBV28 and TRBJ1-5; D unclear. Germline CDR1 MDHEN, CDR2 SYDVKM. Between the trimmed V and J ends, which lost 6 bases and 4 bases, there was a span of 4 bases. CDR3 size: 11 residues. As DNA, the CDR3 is TGTGCCAGCAGCCAGAATCAGCCCCAGCATTTT. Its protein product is CASSQNQPQHF.

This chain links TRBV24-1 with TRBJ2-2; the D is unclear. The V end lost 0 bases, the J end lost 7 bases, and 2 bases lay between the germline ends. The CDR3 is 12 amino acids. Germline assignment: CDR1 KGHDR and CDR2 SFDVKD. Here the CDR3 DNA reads TGTGCCACCAGTGATTTGCTCGGGGAGCTGTTTTTT. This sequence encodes CATSDLLGELFF.

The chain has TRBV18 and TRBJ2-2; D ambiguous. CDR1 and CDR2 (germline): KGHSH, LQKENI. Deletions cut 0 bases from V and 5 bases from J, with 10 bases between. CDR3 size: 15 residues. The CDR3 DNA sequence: TGTGCCAGCTCACCACCGGCCTCGACAACCGGGGAGCTGTTTTTT. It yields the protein CASSPPASTTGELFF.

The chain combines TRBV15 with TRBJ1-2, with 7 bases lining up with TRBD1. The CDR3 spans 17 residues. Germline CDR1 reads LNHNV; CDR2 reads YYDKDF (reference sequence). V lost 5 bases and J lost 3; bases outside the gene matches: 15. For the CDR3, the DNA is TGTGCCACCAGCCCAAGGGGGCAGGGGTTGATAGACTATGGCTACACCTTC. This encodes CATSPRGQGLIDYGYTF.

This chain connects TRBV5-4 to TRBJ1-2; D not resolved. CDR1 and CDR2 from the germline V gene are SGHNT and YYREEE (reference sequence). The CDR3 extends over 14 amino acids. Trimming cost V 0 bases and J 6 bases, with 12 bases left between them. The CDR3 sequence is CASSLGVAADGYTF. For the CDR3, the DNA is TGTGCCAGCAGCTTGGGGGTGGCGGCGGATGGCTACACCTTC.